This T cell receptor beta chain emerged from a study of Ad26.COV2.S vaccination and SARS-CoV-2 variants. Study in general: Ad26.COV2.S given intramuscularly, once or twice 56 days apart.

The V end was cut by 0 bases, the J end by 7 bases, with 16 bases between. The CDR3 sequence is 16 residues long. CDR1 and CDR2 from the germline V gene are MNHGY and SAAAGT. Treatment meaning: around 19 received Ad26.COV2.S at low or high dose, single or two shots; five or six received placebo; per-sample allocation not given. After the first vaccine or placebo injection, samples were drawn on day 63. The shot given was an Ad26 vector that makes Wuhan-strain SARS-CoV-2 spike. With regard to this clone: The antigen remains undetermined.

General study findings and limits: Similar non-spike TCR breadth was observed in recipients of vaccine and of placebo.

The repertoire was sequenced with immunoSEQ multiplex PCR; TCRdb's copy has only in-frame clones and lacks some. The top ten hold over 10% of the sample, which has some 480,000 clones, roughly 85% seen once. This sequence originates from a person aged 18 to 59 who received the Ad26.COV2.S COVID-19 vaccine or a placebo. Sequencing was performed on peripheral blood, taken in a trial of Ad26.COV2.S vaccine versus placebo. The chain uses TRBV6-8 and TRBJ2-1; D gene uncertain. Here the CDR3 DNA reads TGTGCCAGCAGTTACTCGATCCAGTTTGTTAGGAATGAGCAGTTCTTC. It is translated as CASSYSIQFVRNEQFF.